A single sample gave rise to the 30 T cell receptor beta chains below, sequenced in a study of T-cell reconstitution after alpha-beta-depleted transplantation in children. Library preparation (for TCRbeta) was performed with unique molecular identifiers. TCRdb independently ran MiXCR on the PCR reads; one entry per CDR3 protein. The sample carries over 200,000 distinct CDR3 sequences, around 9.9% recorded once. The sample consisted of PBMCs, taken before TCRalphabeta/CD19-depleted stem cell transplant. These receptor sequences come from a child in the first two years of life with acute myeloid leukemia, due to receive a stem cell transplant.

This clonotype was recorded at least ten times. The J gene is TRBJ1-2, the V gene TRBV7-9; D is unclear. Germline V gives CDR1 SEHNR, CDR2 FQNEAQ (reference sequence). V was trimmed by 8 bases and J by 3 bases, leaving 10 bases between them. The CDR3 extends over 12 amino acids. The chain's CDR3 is CASEEEDYGYTF. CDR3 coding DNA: TGTGCCAGCGAGGAAGAGGACTATGGCTACACCTTC. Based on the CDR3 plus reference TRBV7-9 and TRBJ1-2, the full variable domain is DTGVSQNPRHKITKRGQNVTFRCDPISEHNRLYWYRQTLGQGPEFLTYFQNEAQLEKSRLLSDRFSAERPKGSFSTLEIQRTEQGDSAMYLCASEEEDYGYTFGSGTRLTVV.

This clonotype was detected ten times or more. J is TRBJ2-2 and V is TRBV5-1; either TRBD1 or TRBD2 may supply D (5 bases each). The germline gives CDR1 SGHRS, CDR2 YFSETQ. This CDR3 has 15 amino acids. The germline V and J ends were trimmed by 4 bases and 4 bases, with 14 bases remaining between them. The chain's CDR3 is CASSGTVWGTGELFF. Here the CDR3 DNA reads TGCGCCAGCAGCGGGACCGTCTGGGGCACCGGGGAGCTGTTTTTT.

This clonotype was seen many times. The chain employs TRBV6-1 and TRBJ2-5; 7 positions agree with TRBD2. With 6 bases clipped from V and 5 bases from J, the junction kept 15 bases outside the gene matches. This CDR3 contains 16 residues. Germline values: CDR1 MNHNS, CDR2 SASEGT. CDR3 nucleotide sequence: TGTGCCAGCAGCCTAGATCGGGGGGATTCTACTGAGACCCAGTACTTC. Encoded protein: CASSLDRGDSTETQYF.

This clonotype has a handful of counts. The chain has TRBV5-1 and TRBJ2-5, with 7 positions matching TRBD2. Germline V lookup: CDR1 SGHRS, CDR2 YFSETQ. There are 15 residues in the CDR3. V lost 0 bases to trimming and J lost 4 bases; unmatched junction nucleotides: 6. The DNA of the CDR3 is TGCGCCAGCAGCTTGGGTCCGGGAGGAAGAGAGACCCAGTACTTC. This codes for CASSLGPGGRETQYF.

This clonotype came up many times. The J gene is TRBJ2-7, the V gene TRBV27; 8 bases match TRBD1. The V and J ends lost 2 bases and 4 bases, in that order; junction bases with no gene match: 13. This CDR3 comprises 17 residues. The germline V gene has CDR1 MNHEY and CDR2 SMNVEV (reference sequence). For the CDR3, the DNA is TGTGCCAGCAGTTTAGGGAGGACAGGGACCTTCCTTTACGAGCAGTACTTC. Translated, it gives CASSLGRTGTFLYEQYF.

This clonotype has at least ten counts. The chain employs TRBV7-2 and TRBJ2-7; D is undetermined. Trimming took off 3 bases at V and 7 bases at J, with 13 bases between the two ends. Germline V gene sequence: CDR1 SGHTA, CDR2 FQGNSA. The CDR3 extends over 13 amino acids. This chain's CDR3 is CASSFSRAWEQYF. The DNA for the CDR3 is TGTGCCAGCAGCTTCTCTAGGGCCTGGGAGCAGTACTTC.

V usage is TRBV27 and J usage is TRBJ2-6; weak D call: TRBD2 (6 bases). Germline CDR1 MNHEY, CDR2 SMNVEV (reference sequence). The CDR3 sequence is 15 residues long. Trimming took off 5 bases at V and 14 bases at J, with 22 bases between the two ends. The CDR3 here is CASSPGRQRADFLTF. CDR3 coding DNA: TGTGCCAGCAGTCCCGGGAGACAACGCGCGGACTTCCTGACTTTC. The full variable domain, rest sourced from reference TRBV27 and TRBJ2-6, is EAQVTQNPRYLITVTGKKLTVTCSQNMNHEYMSWYRQDPGLGLRQIYYSMNVEVTDKGDVPEGYKVSRKEKRNFPLILESPSPNQTSLYFCASSPGRQRADFLTFGAGSRLTVL.

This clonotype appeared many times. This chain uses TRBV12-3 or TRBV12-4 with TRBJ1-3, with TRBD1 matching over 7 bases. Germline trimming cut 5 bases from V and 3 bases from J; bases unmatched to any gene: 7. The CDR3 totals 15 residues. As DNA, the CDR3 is TGTGCCAGCAGTACCGACAGGGTGGTTGGAAACACCATATATTTT. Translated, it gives CASSTDRVVGNTIYF.

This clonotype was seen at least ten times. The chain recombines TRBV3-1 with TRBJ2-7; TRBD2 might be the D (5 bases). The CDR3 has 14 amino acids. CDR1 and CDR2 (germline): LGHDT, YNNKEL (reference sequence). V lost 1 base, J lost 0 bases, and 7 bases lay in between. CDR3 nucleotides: TGTGCCAGCAGCCAAGTCGGGATCTCCTACGAGCAGTACTTC. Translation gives CASSQVGISYEQYF.

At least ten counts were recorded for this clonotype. The CDR3 is CASTPTGEVPYEQYF. DNA of the CDR3: TGTGCCAGCACCCCTACCGGGGAGGTTCCCTACGAGCAGTACTTC. The chain links TRBV12-3 or TRBV12-4 to TRBJ2-7; TRBD2 is a possible D gene (6 bases). The ends were cut back, 7 bases at V and 2 bases at J, with 18 bases in the middle. The CDR3 consists of 15 residues.

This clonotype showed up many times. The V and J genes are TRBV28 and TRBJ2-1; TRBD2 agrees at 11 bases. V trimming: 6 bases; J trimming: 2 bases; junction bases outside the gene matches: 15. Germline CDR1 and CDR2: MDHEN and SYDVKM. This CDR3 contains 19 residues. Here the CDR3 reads CASSPVAGGPRMAYNEQFF. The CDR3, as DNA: TGTGCCAGCAGCCCGGTAGCGGGAGGGCCGCGGATGGCCTACAATGAGCAGTTCTTC.

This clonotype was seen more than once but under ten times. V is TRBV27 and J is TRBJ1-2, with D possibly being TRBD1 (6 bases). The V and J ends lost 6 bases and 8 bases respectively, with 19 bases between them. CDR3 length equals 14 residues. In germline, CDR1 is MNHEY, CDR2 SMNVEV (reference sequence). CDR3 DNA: TGTGCCAGCAGCCTAACAGGGTCCAGGTGGGGCTACACCTTC. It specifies CASSLTGSRWGYTF.

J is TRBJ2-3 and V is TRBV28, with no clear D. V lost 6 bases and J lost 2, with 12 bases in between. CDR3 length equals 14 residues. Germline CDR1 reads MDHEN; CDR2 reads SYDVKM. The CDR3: CASRPTLYTDTQYF. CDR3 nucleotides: TGTGCCAGCAGACCGACTCTTTACACAGATACGCAGTATTTT.

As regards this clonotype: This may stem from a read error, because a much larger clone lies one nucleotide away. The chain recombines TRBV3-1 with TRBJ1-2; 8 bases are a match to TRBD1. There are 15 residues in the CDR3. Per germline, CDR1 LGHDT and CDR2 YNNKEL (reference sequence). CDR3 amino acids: CASCQDQGAHYGYTF. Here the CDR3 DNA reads TGTGCCAGCTGCCAAGATCAGGGGGCGCACTATGGCTACACCTTC.

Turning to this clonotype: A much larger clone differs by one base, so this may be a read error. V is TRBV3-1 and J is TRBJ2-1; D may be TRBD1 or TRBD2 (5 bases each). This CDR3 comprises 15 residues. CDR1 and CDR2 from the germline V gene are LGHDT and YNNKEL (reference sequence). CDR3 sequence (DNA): TGTGCCAGCTGCCACCTGGGAGACAGCTACAATGAGCAGTTCTTC. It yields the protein CASCHLGDSYNEQFF.

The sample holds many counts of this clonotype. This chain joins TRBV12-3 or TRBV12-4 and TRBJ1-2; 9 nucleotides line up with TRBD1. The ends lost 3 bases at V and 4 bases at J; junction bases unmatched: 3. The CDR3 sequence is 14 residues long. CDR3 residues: CASSFSQGAYGYTF. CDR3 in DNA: TGTGCCAGCAGTTTCTCACAGGGGGCCTATGGCTACACCTTC.

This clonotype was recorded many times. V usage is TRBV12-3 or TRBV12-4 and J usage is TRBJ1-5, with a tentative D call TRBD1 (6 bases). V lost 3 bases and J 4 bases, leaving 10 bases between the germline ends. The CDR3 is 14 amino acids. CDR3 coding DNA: TGTGCCAGCAGTTTGGGGGGCTGGAATCAGCCCCAGCATTTT. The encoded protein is CASSLGGWNQPQHF.

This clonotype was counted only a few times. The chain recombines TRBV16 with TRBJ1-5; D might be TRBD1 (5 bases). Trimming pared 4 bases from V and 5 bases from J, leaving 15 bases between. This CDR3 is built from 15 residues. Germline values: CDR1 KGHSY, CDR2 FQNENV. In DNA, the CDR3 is TGTGCCAGCAGCCCAGGCTTTCGGGGGGATCAGCCCCAGCATTTT. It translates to CASSPGFRGDQPQHF.

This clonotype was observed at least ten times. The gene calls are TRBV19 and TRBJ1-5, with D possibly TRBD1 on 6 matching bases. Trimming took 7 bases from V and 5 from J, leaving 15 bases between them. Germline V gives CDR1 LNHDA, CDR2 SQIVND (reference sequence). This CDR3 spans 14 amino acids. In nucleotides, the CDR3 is TGTGCCAGTACCCGGATGACAGGCTATCAGCCCCAGCATTTT. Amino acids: CASTRMTGYQPQHF.

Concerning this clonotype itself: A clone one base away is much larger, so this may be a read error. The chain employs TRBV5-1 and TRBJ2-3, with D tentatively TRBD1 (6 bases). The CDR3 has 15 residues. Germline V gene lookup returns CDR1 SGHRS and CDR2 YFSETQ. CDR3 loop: CASSPTGHHTDTQCF. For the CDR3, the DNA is TGCGCCAGCAGCCCTACGGGACACCACACAGATACGCAGTGTTTT.

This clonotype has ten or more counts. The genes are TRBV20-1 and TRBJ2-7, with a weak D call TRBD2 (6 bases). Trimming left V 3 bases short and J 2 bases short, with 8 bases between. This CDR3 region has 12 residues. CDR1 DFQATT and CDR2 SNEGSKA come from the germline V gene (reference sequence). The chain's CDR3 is CSARGLTYEQYF. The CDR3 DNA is TGCAGTGCTAGGGGACTTACCTACGAGCAGTACTTC.

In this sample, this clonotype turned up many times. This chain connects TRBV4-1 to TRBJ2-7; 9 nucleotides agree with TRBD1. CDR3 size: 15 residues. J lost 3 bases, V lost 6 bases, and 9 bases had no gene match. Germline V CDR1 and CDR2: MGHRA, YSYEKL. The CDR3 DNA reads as TGCGCCAGCAGTTTTACCCCGACAGGGGGCTACGAGCAGTACTTC. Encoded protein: CASSFTPTGGYEQYF.

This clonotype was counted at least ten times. CDR3 nucleotide sequence: TGTGCCAGCAGTCTACAGGGGGGGCAAGAGACCCAGTACTTC. This translates into CASSLQGGQETQYF. The rearrangement joins TRBV12-3 or TRBV12-4 to TRBJ2-5; TRBD1 is a possible D gene (8 bases). V was trimmed by 5 bases and J by 2 bases, leaving 12 bases between them. The CDR3 spans 14 residues.

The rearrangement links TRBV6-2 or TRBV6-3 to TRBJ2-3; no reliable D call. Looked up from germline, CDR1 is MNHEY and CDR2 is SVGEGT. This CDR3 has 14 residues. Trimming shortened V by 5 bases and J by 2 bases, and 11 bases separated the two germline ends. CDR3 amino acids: CASSRGSPTDTQYF. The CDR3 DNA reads TGTGCCAGCAGTCGAGGCTCCCCCACAGATACGCAGTATTTT.

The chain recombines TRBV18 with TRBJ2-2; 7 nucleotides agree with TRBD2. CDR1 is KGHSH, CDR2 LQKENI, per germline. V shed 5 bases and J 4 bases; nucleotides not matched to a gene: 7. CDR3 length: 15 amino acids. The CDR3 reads CASSSAGVPTGELFF. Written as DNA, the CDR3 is TGTGCCAGCTCATCCGCGGGAGTCCCCACCGGGGAGCTGTTTTTT.

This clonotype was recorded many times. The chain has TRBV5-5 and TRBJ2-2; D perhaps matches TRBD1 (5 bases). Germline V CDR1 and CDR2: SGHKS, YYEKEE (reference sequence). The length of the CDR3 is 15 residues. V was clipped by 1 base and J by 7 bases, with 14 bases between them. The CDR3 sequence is CASSLRQGEVGELFF. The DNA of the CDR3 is TGTGCCAGCAGCTTGAGGCAGGGTGAGGTCGGGGAGCTGTTTTTT.

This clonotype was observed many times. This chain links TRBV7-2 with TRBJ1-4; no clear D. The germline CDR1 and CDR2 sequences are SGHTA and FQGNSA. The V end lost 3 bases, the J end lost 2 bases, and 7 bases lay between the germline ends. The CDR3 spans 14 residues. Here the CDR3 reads CASSLLNTNEKLFF. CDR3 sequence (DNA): TGTGCCAGCAGCTTGTTGAATACTAATGAAAAACTGTTTTTT.

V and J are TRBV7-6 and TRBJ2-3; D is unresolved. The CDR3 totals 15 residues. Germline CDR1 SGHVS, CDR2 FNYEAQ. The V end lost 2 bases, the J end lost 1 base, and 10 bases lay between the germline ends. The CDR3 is CASSLQLLGTDTQYF. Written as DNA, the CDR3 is TGTGCCAGCAGCTTACAGCTATTAGGCACAGATACGCAGTATTTT.

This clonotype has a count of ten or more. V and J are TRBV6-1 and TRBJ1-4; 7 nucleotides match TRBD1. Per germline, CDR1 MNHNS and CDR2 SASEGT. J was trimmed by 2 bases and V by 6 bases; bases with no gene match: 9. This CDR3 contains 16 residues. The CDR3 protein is CASSRTGYLTNEKLFF. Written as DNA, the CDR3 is TGTGCCAGCAGCCGGACAGGATACCTTACTAATGAAAAACTGTTTTTT.

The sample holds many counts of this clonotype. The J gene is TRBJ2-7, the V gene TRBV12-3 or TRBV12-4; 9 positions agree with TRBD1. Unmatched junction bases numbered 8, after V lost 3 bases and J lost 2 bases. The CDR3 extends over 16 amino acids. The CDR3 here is CASSLGTGQGTYEQYF. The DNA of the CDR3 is TGTGCCAGCAGTTTGGGGACGGGACAGGGAACCTACGAGCAGTACTTC.